This T cell receptor beta chain came from a study of blood T cell repertoires in COVID-19. On the study more broadly: Researchers got acute and convalescent COVID-19 samples from the United States, Italy and Spain. T cells, B-cell-depleted T cells, or PBMCs supplied cDNA or gDNA.

Under the authors' procedure: How many nucleated cells were present was estimated from reference gene primer amplification. Data came from immunoSEQ multiplex PCR; TCRdb stores just in-frame clones and leaves some out. V, J and clone size were drawn from that table, and D and trimming were deduced from the DNA. Counted here are 110,000 or so clones, around 83% occurring once; the ten biggest clones make up around 3.5%. The J segment lost 5 bases and the V segment lost 4 bases, leaving 7 bases of the junction unmatched. From germline, CDR1 is SGDLS and CDR2 YYNGEE. CDR3 size: 15 residues. The sequence came from a man in his forties with acute or convalescent COVID-19. The chain carries TRBV9 and TRBJ2-7, with 12 nucleotides matching TRBD2. Sequences were obtained from peripheral blood. The CDR3 sequence: CASSTGLAGYDEQYF. The DNA for the CDR3 is TGTGCCAGCAGCACTGGACTAGCGGGGTATGACGAGCAGTACTTC.